This TCR beta chain is from a study of technical replicates of blood from four donors. Germline assignment: CDR1 GTSNPN and CDR2 SVGIG (reference sequence). The CDR3 is 14 amino acids. V dropped 0 bases and J dropped 6 bases, with 15 bases sitting between them. Using immunoSEQ multiplex PCR, the repertoire was profiled, and TCRdb retains in-frame clones only, with some absent. Found here are tens of thousands of clones, 95% to 97% of them singletons; the top ten hold about 0.2%. The sequenced sample was T cells isolated from PBMCs. The rearrangement joins TRBV30 to TRBJ2-7; D unclear. The receptor comes from a human donor in good health. In nucleotides, the CDR3 is TGTGCCTGGAGTGTACTGGGCCGGCTGACCGAGCAGTACTTC. This codes for CAWSVLGRLTEQYF.